This TCR beta chain was observed in a study of cytomegalovirus exposure and HLA in healthy donors. Regarding this clone: The antigen is unknown.

Germline values: CDR1 SNHLY, CDR2 FYNNEI. CDR3 length: 17 amino acids. The V and J ends lost 4 bases and 7 bases, in that order; junction bases with no gene match: 18. It was with 60 Vbeta and 13 Jbeta primers that the PCR ran. Generated by immunoSEQ multiplex PCR, the TCRdb table keeps only in-frame clones and is missing some. The sample shows 150,000 to 250,000 clones, approximately 83% of them seen only once. The study's findings and limits: In terms of immune exposure information, only CMV serostatus was available. Accurate HLA-A and HLA-B prediction from TCR beta sequences was reported for most subjects. For most TCR sequences rarity was the rule, although some public TCRs occurred in many donors. A later analysis revealed that TCR association rates differed between HLA loci, peaking at DRB1 and bottoming out at HLA-C.

Material: PBMCs. The receptor's source is a boy aged 2-9 years in good health and CMV-seronegative. The rearrangement links TRBV2 to TRBJ2-7, with TRBD1 matching over 8 bases. The CDR3 DNA reads TGTGCCAGCAGTGGGCGGGGTCCGGGACAGGCGCCTATGGAGCAGTACTTC. Amino acid sequence: CASSGRGPGQAPMEQYF. Full variable domain (rest looked up from reference TRBV2 and TRBJ2-7): EPEVTQTPSHQVTQMGQEVILRCVPISNHLYFYWYRQILGQKVEFLVSFYNNEISEKSEIFDDQFSVERPDGSNFTLKIRSTKLEDSAMYFCASSGRGPGQAPMEQYFGPGTRLTVT.